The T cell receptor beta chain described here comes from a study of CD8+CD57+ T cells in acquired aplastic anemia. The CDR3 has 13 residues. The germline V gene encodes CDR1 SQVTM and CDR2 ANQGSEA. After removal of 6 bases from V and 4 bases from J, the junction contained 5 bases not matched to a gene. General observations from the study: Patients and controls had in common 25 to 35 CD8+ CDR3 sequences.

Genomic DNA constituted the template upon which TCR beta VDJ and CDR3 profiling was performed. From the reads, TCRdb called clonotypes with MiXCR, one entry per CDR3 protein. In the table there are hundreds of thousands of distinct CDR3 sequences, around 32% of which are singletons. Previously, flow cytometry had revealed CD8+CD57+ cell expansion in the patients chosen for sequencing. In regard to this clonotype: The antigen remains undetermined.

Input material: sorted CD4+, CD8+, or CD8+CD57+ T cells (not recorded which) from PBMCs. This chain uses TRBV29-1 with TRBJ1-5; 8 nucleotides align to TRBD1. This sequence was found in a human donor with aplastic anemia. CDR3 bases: TGCAGCGTCTCGGACAGGGATAATCAGCCCCAGCATTTT. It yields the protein CSVSDRDNQPQHF.